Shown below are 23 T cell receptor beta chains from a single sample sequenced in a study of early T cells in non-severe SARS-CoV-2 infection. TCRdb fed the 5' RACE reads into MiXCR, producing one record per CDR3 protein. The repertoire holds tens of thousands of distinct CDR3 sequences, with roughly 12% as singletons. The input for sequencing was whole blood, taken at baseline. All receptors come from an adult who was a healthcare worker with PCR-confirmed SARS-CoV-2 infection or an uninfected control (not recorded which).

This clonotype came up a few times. The CDR3 sequence: CASSPTGIWGNEQFF. The CDR3 nucleotides are TGTGCCAGCAGCCCGACAGGGATTTGGGGCAATGAGCAGTTCTTC. The chain joins TRBV5-6 to TRBJ2-1, with 7 bases fitting TRBD1. The junction had 10 bases not matched to a gene; V was cut back by 4 bases and J by 6 bases. Germline V gene lookup returns CDR1 SGHDT and CDR2 YYEEEE. The CDR3 sequence is 15 residues long. Full variable domain (rest looked up from reference TRBV5-6 and TRBJ2-1): DAGVTQSPTHLIKTRGQQVTLRCSPKSGHDTVSWYQQALGQGPQFIFQYYEEEERQRGNFPDRFSGHQFPNYSSELNVNALLLGDSALYLCASSPTGIWGNEQFFGPGTRLTVL.

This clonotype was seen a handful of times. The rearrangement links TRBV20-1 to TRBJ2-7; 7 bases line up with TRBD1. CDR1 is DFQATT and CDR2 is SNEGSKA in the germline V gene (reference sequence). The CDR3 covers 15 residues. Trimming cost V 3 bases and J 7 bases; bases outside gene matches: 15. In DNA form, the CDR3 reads TGCAGTGCTAGGGCTGACACAGGGGACCGGGGTGAGCAGTACTTC. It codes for CSARADTGDRGEQYF.

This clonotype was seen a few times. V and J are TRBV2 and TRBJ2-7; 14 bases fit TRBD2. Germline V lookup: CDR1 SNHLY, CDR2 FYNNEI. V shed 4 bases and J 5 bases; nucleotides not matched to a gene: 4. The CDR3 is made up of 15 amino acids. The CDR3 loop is CASSGTSGGFDEQYF. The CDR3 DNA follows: TGTGCCAGCAGTGGGACTAGCGGGGGGTTCGACGAGCAGTACTTC. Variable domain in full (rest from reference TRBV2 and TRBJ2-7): EPEVTQTPSHQVTQMGQEVILRCVPISNHLYFYWYRQILGQKVEFLVSFYNNEISEKSEIFDDQFSVERPDGSNFTLKIRSTKLEDSAMYFCASSGTSGGFDEQYFGPGTRLTVT.

In DNA form, the CDR3 reads TGTGCCAGCAGTGAGCAGGGACCGAACTCCTACGAGCAGTACTTC. This gives the protein CASSEQGPNSYEQYF. This chain connects TRBV28 to TRBJ2-7, with D possibly being TRBD1 or TRBD2 (5 bases each). V shed 5 bases and J shed 0 bases, with 14 bases lying between them. The germline gives CDR1 MDHEN, CDR2 SYDVKM. The CDR3 contains 15 residues.

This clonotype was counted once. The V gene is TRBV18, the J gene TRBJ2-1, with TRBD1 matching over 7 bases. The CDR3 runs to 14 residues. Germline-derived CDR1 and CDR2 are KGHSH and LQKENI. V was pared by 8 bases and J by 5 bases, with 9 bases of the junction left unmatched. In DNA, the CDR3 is TGTGCCAGCATCCCGGGACAGCCTAACAATGAGCAGTTCTTC. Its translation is CASIPGQPNNEQFF.

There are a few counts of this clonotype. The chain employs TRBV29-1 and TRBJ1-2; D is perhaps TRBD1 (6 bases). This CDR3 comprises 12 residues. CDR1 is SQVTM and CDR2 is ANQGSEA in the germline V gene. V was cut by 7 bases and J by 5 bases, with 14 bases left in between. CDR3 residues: CSAPRTAYGYTF. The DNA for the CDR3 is TGCAGCGCCCCGCGGACAGCGTATGGCTACACCTTC.

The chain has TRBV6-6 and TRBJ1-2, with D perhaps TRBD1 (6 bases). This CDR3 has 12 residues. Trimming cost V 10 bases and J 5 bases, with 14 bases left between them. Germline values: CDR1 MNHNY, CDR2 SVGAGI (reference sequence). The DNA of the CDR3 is TGTGCCACCGCCCCTGGACAGTATGGCTACACCTTC. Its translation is CATAPGQYGYTF.

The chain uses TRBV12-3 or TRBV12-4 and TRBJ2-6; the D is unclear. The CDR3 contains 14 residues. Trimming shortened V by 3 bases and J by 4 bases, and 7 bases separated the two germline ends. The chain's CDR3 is CASSLSPGANVLTF. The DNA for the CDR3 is TGTGCCAGCAGTTTGTCCCCCGGGGCCAACGTCCTGACTTTC.

CDR3 residues: CASRDLGQGNQPQHF. CDR3 nucleotides: TGTGCCAGCAGGGACCTGGGACAGGGGAATCAGCCCCAGCATTTT. The chain joins TRBV6-2 or TRBV6-3 to TRBJ1-5; 10 bases match TRBD1. Germline V CDR1 and CDR2: MNHEY, SVGEGT. The CDR3 totals 15 residues. V lost 6 bases, J lost 4 bases, and 6 bases stayed unmatched.

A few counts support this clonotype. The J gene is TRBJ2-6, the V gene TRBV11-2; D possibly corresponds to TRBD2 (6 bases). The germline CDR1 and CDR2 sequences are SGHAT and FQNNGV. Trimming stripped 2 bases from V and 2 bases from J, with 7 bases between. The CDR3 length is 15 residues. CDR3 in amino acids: CASSLRRAGANVLTF. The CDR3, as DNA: TGTGCCAGCAGCTTAAGGAGGGCTGGGGCCAACGTCCTGACTTTC. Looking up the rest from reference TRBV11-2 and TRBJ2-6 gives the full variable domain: EAGVAQSPRYKIIEKRQSVAFWCNPISGHATLYWYQQILGQGPKLLIQFQNNGVVDDSQLPKDRFSAERLKGVDSTLKIQPAKLEDSAVYLCASSLRRAGANVLTFGAGSRLTVL.

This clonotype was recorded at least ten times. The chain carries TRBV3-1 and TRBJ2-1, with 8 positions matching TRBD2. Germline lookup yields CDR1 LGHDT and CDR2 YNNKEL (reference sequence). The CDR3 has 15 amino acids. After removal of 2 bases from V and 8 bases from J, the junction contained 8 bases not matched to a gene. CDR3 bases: TGTGCCAGCAGCCAATTGCGGGGGGCAGGTTATGAGCAGTTCTTC. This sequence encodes CASSQLRGAGYEQFF.

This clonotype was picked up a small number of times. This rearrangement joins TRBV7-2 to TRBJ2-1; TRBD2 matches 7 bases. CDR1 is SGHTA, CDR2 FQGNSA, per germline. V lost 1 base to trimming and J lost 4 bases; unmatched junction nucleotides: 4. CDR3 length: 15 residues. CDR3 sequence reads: CASSLVAGVYNEQFF. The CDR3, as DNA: TGTGCCAGCAGCTTAGTGGCGGGGGTTTACAATGAGCAGTTCTTC.

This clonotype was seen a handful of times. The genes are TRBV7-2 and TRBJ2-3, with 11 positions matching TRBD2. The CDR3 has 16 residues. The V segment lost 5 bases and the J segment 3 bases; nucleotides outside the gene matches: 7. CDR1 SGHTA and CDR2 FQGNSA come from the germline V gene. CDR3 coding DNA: TGTGCCAGCAGCACGAGACTAGCGGGGAAAACAGATACGCAGTATTTT. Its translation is CASSTRLAGKTDTQYF.

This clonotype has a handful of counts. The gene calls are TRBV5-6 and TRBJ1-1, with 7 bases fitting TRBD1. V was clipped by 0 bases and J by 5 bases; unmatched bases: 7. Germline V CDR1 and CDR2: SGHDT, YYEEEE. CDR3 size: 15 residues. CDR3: CASSLGQGGRTEAFF. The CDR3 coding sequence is TGTGCCAGCAGCTTGGGACAGGGAGGTCGGACTGAAGCTTTCTTT.

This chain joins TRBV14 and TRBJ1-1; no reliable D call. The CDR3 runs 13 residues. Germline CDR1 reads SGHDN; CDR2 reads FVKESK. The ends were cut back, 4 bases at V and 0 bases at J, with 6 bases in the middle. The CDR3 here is CASSRVLNTEAFF. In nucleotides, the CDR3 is TGTGCCAGCAGCCGCGTCTTGAACACTGAAGCTTTCTTT.

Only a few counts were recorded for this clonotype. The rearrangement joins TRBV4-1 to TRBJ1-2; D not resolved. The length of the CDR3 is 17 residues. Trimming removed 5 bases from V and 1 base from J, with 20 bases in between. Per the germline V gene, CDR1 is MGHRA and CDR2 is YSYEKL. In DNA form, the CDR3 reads TGCGCCAGCAGCACTTCAATGGATAATTGGAGTAACTATGGCTACACCTTC. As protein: CASSTSMDNWSNYGYTF.

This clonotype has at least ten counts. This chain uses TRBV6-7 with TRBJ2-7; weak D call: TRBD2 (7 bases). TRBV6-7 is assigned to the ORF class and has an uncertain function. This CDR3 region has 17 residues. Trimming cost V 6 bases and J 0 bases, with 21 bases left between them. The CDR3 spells CASSQERDKGSSYEQYF. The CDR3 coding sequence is TGTGCCAGCAGCCAAGAGCGGGACAAGGGGAGCTCCTACGAGCAGTACTTC.

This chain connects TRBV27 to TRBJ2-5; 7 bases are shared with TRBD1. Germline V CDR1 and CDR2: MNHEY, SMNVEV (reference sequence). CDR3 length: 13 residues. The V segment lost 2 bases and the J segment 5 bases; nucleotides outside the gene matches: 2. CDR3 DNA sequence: TGTGCCAGCAGTTTAGACAGGGTGGAGACCCAGTACTTC. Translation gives CASSLDRVETQYF.

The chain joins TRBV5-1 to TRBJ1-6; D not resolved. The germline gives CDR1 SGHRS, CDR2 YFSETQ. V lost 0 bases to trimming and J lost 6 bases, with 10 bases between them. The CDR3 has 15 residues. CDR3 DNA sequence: TGCGCCAGCAGCTTGGGCCCCGGGCGTAATTCACCCCTCCACTTT. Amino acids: CASSLGPGRNSPLHF.

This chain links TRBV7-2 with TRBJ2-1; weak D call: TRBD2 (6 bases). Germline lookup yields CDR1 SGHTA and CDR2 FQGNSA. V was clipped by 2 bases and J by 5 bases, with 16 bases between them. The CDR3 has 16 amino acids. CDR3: CASSLTAGTGNNEQFF. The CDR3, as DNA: TGTGCCAGCAGCTTAACTGCCGGGACTGGTAACAATGAGCAGTTCTTC.

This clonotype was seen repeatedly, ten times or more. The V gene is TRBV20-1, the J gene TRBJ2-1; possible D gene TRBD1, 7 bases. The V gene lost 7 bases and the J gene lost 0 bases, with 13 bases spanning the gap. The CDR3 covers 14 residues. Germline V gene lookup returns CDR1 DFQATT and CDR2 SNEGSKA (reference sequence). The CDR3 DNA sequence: TGCAGTGGCGCGGGACAGATCTCCTACAATGAGCAGTTCTTC. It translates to CSGAGQISYNEQFF.

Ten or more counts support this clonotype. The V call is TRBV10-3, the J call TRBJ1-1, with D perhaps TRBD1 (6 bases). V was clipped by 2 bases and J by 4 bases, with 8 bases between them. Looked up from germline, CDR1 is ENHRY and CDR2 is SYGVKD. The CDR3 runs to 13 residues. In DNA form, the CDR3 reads TGTGCCATCAGTGAGACAGGGTTCACTGAAGCTTTCTTT. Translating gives CAISETGFTEAFF.

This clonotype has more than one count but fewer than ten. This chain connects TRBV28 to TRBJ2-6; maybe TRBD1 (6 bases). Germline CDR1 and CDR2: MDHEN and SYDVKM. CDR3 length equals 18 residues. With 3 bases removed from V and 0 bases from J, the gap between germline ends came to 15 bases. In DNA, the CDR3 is TGTGCCAGCAGTTTGCCCAGGACAGCCCTCTCTGGGGCCAACGTCCTGACTTTC. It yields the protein CASSLPRTALSGANVLTF.